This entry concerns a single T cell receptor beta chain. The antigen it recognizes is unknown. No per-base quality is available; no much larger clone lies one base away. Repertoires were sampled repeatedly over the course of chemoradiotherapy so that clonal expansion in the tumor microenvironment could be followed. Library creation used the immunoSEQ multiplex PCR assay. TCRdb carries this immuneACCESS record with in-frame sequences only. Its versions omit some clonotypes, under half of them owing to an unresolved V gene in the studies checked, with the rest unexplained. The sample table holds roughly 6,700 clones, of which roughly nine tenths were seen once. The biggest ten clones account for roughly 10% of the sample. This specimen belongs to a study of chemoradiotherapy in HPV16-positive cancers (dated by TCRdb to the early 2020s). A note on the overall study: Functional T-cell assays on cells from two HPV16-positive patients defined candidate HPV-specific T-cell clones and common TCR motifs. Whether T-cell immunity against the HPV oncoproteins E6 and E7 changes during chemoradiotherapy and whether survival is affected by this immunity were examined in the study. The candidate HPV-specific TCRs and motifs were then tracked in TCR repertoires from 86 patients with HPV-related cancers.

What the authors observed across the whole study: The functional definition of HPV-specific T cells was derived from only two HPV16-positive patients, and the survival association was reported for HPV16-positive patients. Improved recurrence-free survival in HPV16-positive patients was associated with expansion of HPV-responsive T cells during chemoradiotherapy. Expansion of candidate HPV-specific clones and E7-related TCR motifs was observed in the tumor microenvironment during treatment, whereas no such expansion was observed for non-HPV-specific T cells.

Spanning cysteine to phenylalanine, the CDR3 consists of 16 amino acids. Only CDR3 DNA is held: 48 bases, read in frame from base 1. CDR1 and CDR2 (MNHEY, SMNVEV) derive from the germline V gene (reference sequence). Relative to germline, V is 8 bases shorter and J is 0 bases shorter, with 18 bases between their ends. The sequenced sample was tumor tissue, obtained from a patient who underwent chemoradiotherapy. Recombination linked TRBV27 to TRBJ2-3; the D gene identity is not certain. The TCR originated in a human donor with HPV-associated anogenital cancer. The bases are TGTGCCAGCCGAAGAGAAGGCGAAGTTAGCACAGATACGCAGTATTTT. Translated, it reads CASRREGEVSTDTQYF.